This T cell receptor beta chain was observed in a study of blood T cell repertoires in COVID-19. The junction had 7 bases not matched to a gene; V was cut back by 6 bases and J by 5 bases. Germline values: CDR1 MNHEY, CDR2 SVGAGI. CDR3 size: 14 residues. The method was immunoSEQ multiplex PCR; TCRdb's version includes in-frame clones alone and lacks a portion of them. This table has about 230,000 clones, roughly 83% appearing once. Sequencing was performed on peripheral blood. The sequence was collected from a woman in her 70s with active or convalescent COVID-19. This chain uses TRBV6-5 with TRBJ1-1, with TRBD1 matching over 9 bases. CDR3 amino acids: CASSLWTGETEAFF. CDR3 bases: TGTGCCAGCAGCCTCTGGACAGGGGAAACTGAAGCTTTCTTT.